These 28 T cell receptor beta chains share one sample of origin, sequenced in a study of blood T cell repertoires in COVID-19. Assay used: immunoSEQ multiplex PCR; TCRdb lists only in-frame clones, some missing. This sample has 95,000 to 110,000 clones, with around 82% found just once. Sequencing was performed on peripheral blood. The receptors derive from a human donor in a cohort sampled during active COVID-19.

This rearrangement joins TRBV7-2 to TRBJ1-1; weak D call: TRBD1 (6 bases). CDR1 and CDR2 from the germline V gene are SGHTA and FQGNSA. This CDR3 spans 14 amino acids. The V end lost 4 bases, the J end lost 2 bases, and 11 bases lay between the germline ends. The CDR3, as DNA: TGTGCCAGCAGCTACGACAGGACTAACACTGAAGCTTTCTTT. Protein product: CASSYDRTNTEAFF.

The chain carries TRBV30 and TRBJ1-6; the D is unclear. CDR3 size: 12 residues. Germline V gene sequence: CDR1 GTSNPN, CDR2 SVGIG (reference sequence). Trimming shortened V by 4 bases and J by 10 bases, and 11 bases separated the two germline ends. The CDR3 sequence: CAWTREGSPLHF. The CDR3 DNA sequence: TGTGCCTGGACTCGGGAGGGATCACCCCTCCACTTT.

The chain combines TRBV7-3 with TRBJ2-1, with 9 nucleotides matching TRBD1. Germline V gene sequence: CDR1 SGHTA, CDR2 FQGTGA. This CDR3 comprises 16 residues. The V and J ends lost 5 bases and 2 bases, in that order; junction bases with no gene match: 7. The CDR3 region has the DNA TGTGCCAGCAGCACCGCCGGGACAGGGCCCTACAATGAGCAGTTCTTC. It codes for CASSTAGTGPYNEQFF.

This clone was seen a single time. This chain connects TRBV7-2 to TRBJ1-3; 7 nucleotides align to TRBD1. The CDR3 is 15 residues long. V lost 4 bases, J lost 1 base, and 4 bases stayed unmatched. Germline assignment: CDR1 SGHTA and CDR2 FQGNSA. The CDR3 DNA reads as TGTGCCAGCAGCTACCAGGGGGGTTCTGGAAACACCATATATTTT. The encoded protein is CASSYQGGSGNTIYF. Drawing the rest from reference TRBV7-2 and TRBJ1-3, the complete variable domain is GAGVSQSPSNKVTEKGKDVELRCDPISGHTALYWYRQSLGQGLEFLIYFQGNSAPDKSGLPSDRFSAERTGGSVSTLTIQRTQQEDSAVYLCASSYQGGSGNTIYFGEGSWLTVV.

CDR3 sequence: CASSLLGGLSLQHF. The CDR3 coding sequence is TGCGCCAGCAGCTTGTTAGGAGGCCTGAGTCTCCAGCATTTT. The chain couples TRBV5-1 to TRBJ1-5; no clear D gene. Germline CDR1 SGHRS, CDR2 YFSETQ. CDR3 length: 14 residues. V was trimmed by 1 base and J by 12 bases, leaving 17 bases between them.

The CDR3, as DNA: TGCGCCAGCAGCTTGGCCCTACTAGCGGCTATCAATGAGCAGTTCTTC. It is translated as CASSLALLAAINEQFF. The chain links TRBV5-1 to TRBJ2-1, with 8 bases matching TRBD2. This CDR3 has 16 amino acids. The trim removed 0 bases at V and 6 bases at J, leaving 8 bases unmatched. Germline-derived CDR1 and CDR2 are SGHRS and YFSETQ.

This clone was seen just once. CDR3 sequence reads: CASSLEAGAKNIQYF. CDR3 in DNA: TGTGCCAGCAGCTTAGAAGCGGGGGCCAAAAACATTCAGTACTTC. This chain links TRBV7-2 with TRBJ2-4; 7 nucleotides agree with TRBD2. The CDR3 runs to 15 residues. The junction had 1 base not matched to a gene; V was cut back by 1 base and J by 1 base. Germline values: CDR1 SGHTA, CDR2 FQGNSA.

The CDR3 region is CASSQDRDTSYEQYF. The CDR3, as DNA: TGCGCCAGCAGCCAGGACCGGGACACTTCCTACGAGCAGTACTTC. The chain couples TRBV4-1 to TRBJ2-7; D may be TRBD1 (6 bases). V lost 3 bases, J lost 1 base, and 13 bases lay in between. CDR3 length: 15 residues. Germline V CDR1 and CDR2: MGHRA, YSYEKL.

This sequence joins TRBV30 and TRBJ2-2; 8 positions match TRBD1. The CDR3 sequence is 14 residues long. J was trimmed by 0 bases and V by 5 bases; bases with no gene match: 2. In germline, CDR1 is GTSNPN, CDR2 SVGIG (reference sequence). This chain's CDR3 is CAWATGANTGELFF. CDR3 sequence (DNA): TGTGCCTGGGCGACAGGGGCGAACACCGGGGAGCTGTTTTTT.

The genes are TRBV7-2 and TRBJ2-1, with 9 positions matching TRBD2. This CDR3 region has 15 residues. Germline-derived CDR1 and CDR2 are SGHTA and FQGNSA. The V gene end was trimmed by 5 bases and the J gene end by 5 bases; junction bases not matched to a gene: 7. For the CDR3, the DNA is TGTGCCAGCAGCCCAGGACTAGCGCCTAACAATGAGCAGTTCTTC. Amino acids: CASSPGLAPNNEQFF. Full variable domain (remainder filled in from reference TRBV7-2 and TRBJ2-1): GAGVSQSPSNKVTEKGKDVELRCDPISGHTALYWYRQSLGQGLEFLIYFQGNSAPDKSGLPSDRFSAERTGGSVSTLTIQRTQQEDSAVYLCASSPGLAPNNEQFFGPGTRLTVL.

This chain connects TRBV24-1 to TRBJ1-1, with 7 bases aligning to TRBD1. After removal of 0 bases from V and 0 bases from J, the junction contained 6 bases not matched to a gene. Germline loops: CDR1 KGHDR, CDR2 SFDVKD. The CDR3 is 17 amino acids. The CDR3 region is CATSDLIYQGVNTEAFF. The CDR3 coding sequence is TGTGCCACCAGTGATTTGATTTATCAGGGGGTGAACACTGAAGCTTTCTTT.

The rearrangement links TRBV3-1 (or the pseudogene TRBV3-2) to TRBJ1-4, with a weak D call TRBD1 (6 bases). The germline V gene encodes CDR1 LGHDT and CDR2 YNNKEL (reference sequence). This CDR3 is 17 amino acids long. The V end lost 4 bases, the J end lost 4 bases, and 19 bases lay between the germline ends. The CDR3 bases are TGTGCCAGCAGCCCCTCTCCGGGACAAATACTTAATGAAAAACTGTTTTTT. This translates into CASSPSPGQILNEKLFF.

This clone was seen once. This rearrangement joins TRBV6-2 or TRBV6-3 to TRBJ2-2, with 9 positions matching TRBD2. With 4 bases clipped from V and 6 bases from J, the junction kept 9 bases outside the gene matches. This CDR3 comprises 16 residues. The V gene's germline CDR1 is MNHEY and CDR2 SVGEGT. Here the CDR3 DNA reads TGTGCCAGCAGTTGGAGGACTAGCGCGGCCGCCGGGGAGCTGTTTTTT. As protein: CASSWRTSAAAGELFF.

The chain uses TRBV4-3 and TRBJ1-2, with a weak D call TRBD1 (5 bases). The CDR3 contains 16 residues. V was pared by 0 bases and J by 3 bases, with 14 bases between. Germline CDR1 and CDR2: LGHNA and YSLEER. CDR3 residues: CASSQDYLDSYYGYTF. The CDR3 DNA reads TGCGCCAGCAGCCAAGATTATTTAGACAGTTACTATGGCTACACCTTC.

The gene calls are TRBV7-6 and TRBJ2-5, with no clear D. CDR3 length: 11 amino acids. Germline CDR1 SGHVS, CDR2 FNYEAQ. Trimming took 5 bases from V and 2 from J, leaving 3 bases between them. DNA of the CDR3: TGTGCCAGCAGCCTACAAGAGACCCAGTACTTC. Its protein is CASSLQETQYF.

The chain has TRBV10-3 and TRBJ1-6, with 7 bases aligning to TRBD1. The CDR3 sequence is 15 residues long. The germline V gene has CDR1 ENHRY and CDR2 SYGVKD. J gave up 9 bases and V 3 bases, and 8 bases lay outside the gene matches. The CDR3 DNA is TGTGCCATCAGTGAAGACAGGGCTGGGGGTTCACCCCTCCACTTT. It is translated as CAISEDRAGGSPLHF.

The chain is built from TRBV7-8 and TRBJ2-1, with 7 positions matching TRBD1. CDR1 and CDR2 (germline): SGHVS, FQNEAQ. The length of the CDR3 is 17 residues. The V segment lost 2 bases and the J segment 4 bases; nucleotides outside the gene matches: 11. The CDR3 DNA sequence: TGTGCCAGCAGCTTAACTCGACCCTGGGGACAGTACAATGAGCAGTTCTTC. Its protein is CASSLTRPWGQYNEQFF.

The chain joins TRBV27 to TRBJ1-5, with a weak D call TRBD1 (5 bases). Trimming removed 10 bases at V and 6 bases at J, with 16 bases between. The CDR3 has 13 amino acids. Per germline, CDR1 MNHEY and CDR2 SMNVEV (reference sequence). CDR3 sequence reads: CATRRQGGQPQHF. CDR3 nucleotide sequence: TGTGCCACCAGGCGGCAGGGAGGTCAGCCCCAGCATTTT.

The rearrangement uses TRBV5-1 and TRBJ2-3; 7 nucleotides agree with TRBD2. CDR1 is SGHRS, CDR2 YFSETQ, per germline. This CDR3 comprises 16 residues. After removal of 1 base from V and 3 bases from J, the junction contained 8 bases not matched to a gene. For the CDR3, the DNA is TGCGCCAGCAGCTTGACGGGACTATCACTTACAGATACGCAGTATTTT. Amino acid sequence: CASSLTGLSLTDTQYF.

V is TRBV30 and J is TRBJ1-5; D uncertain. CDR1 GTSNPN and CDR2 SVGIG come from the germline V gene (reference sequence). The CDR3 length is 14 residues. Trimming stripped 0 bases from V and 2 bases from J, with 8 bases between. CDR3 in amino acids: CAWSVPGGNQPQHF. DNA of the CDR3: TGTGCCTGGAGTGTACCCGGGGGCAATCAGCCCCAGCATTTT. The entire variable domain, with the rest obtained from reference TRBV30 and TRBJ1-5, is as follows: SQTIHQWPATLVQPVGSPLSLECTVEGTSNPNLYWYRQAAGRGLQLLFYSVGIGQISSEVPQNLSASRPQDRQFILSSKKLLLSDSGFYLCAWSVPGGNQPQHFGDGTRLSIL.

The chain links TRBV7-2 to TRBJ2-5; TRBD2 might be the D (6 bases). The ends were cut back, 1 base at V and 2 bases at J, with 8 bases in the middle. The CDR3 covers 14 residues. CDR1 is SGHTA, CDR2 FQGNSA, per germline. In nucleotides, the CDR3 is TGTGCCAGCAGCTTAGGGGCGGGACAAGAGACCCAGTACTTC. Translated: CASSLGAGQETQYF.

The chain employs TRBV18 and TRBJ2-1; the D gene is possibly TRBD1 (6 bases). This CDR3 contains 13 residues. Germline V lookup: CDR1 KGHSH, CDR2 LQKENI. Trimming took 5 bases from V and 5 from J, leaving 10 bases between them. Here the CDR3 reads CASSRGSNNEQFF. In nucleotides, the CDR3 is TGTGCCAGCTCAAGGGGGTCCAACAATGAGCAGTTCTTC.

The chain links TRBV5-1 to TRBJ2-3, with 7 positions matching TRBD2. Unmatched junction bases numbered 11, after V lost 7 bases and J lost 3 bases. The CDR3 covers 15 residues. Germline CDR1 SGHRS, CDR2 YFSETQ. The CDR3 bases are TGCGCCAGCTCCGACCCCTGGCGGGAGACAGATACGCAGTATTTT. Its protein is CASSDPWRETDTQYF.

The rearrangement links TRBV6-2 or TRBV6-3 to TRBJ1-5; the D is unclear. Per the germline V gene, CDR1 is MNHEY and CDR2 is SVGEGT. The CDR3 contains 12 residues. Trimming removed 4 bases from V and 4 bases from J, with 5 bases in between. CDR3 region: CASSSLNQPQHF. Here the CDR3 DNA reads TGTGCCAGCAGTTCCTTGAATCAGCCCCAGCATTTT.

CDR3: CASAGGGGNQPQHF. CDR3 DNA: TGTGCCTCCGCAGGGGGCGGTGGTAATCAGCCCCAGCATTTT. The chain has TRBV28 and TRBJ1-5; 8 bases are a match to TRBD1. The CDR3 runs 14 residues. Germline trimming cut 11 bases from V and 4 bases from J; bases unmatched to any gene: 10. Germline CDR1 is MDHEN and CDR2 is SYDVKM.

The chain is built from TRBV6-1 and TRBJ2-7, with 7 nucleotides matching TRBD1. CDR1 is MNHNS and CDR2 is SASEGT in the germline V gene. CDR3 length: 19 amino acids. Losses at the gene ends were 4 bases for V and 3 bases for J; bases not matched to a gene: 21. CDR3 sequence: CASSGQGILFSEPYYEQYV. For the CDR3, the DNA is TGTGCCAGCAGTGGACAGGGCATCCTGTTTTCTGAACCTTACTACGAGCAGTACGTC.

This clone was seen a few times. The chain links TRBV7-3 to TRBJ2-3; a weak D match, TRBD2 (5 bases). CDR3 length: 17 residues. CDR1 and CDR2 from the germline V gene are SGHTA and FQGTGA. Trimming left V 5 bases short and J 4 bases short, with 22 bases between. CDR3: CASSQAITGNFADTQYF. For the CDR3, the DNA is TGTGCCAGCAGCCAAGCGATAACGGGAAATTTCGCAGATACGCAGTATTTT.

The CDR3 protein is CASSQDLVRMAGTGELFF. CDR3 nucleotide sequence: TGTGCCAGCAGCCAAGATTTAGTCCGAATGGCGGGCACCGGGGAGCTGTTTTTT. V is TRBV3-1 (or the pseudogene TRBV3-2) and J is TRBJ2-2, with D perhaps matching TRBD2 (5 bases). Trimming shortened V by 0 bases and J by 4 bases, and 18 bases separated the two germline ends. The V gene's germline CDR1 is LGHDT and CDR2 YNNKEL (reference sequence). This CDR3 has 18 residues.